This entry features one T cell receptor (beta chain) sequence. The antigen is unknown. A much larger clone is a single base away; this may be a read error. The data originate from a study of prognosis after radiotherapy for stage I lung cancer. For the study at large: SBRT radiotherapy comprised 3 to 5 fractions at a biologically effective dose of at least 100 Gy.

Genomic DNA was subjected to two-round multiplex PCR for amplification of TCR beta CDR3. Primers (each specific to one TRBV or TRBJ gene) were used in first-round PCR. Universal primers primed the second round of PCR. TCRdb re-derived calls from the multiplex PCR reads in MiXCR, one entry per CDR3 protein. The table has some 60,000 distinct CDR3 sequences, 26% seen once. Study results and limitations: In patients with versus without metastases, TRBV and TRBJ gene usage reportedly differed. In patients receiving stereotactic body radiation therapy, unique TCR clone counts fell afterward, median approximately 10,000 versus 7,000.

CDR3 length equals 15 residues. Germline V lookup: CDR1 KGHSH, CDR2 LQKENI. The sequenced sample was PBMCs, obtained before or after stereotactic body radiation therapy (not recorded which). V usage is TRBV18 and J usage is TRBJ2-1; D remains ambiguous. This TCR came from a donor over 45 with non-small cell lung cancer. The CDR3 protein is CSSSPLRTDNNEQFF. The CDR3, as DNA: TGTTCCAGCTCACCACTCCGGACGGATAACAATGAGCAGTTCTTC.